A single sample gave rise to the 17 T cell receptor beta chains below, sequenced in a study of vaccination effects on CD4 cells after COVID-19 (dated by TCRdb to between 2021 and 2024). The ViraFEST assay stimulated PBMC with viral peptide pools and then used TCR sequencing to identify antigen-specific CD4+ T cell clonotypes by expansion. After more than nine days of culture, CD4+ T cells were isolated with the EasySep CD4+ T cell isolation kit. PCR-confirmed SARS-CoV-2 infection had occurred in convalescent patients between March and December 2020, before the Alpha, Beta and Delta variants emerged in the United States. The library was obtained by the immunoSEQ multiplex PCR assay. TCRdb stores this immuneACCESS table with in-frame sequences only. Part of the clones is absent; in the studies checked, under half of the shortfall reflects unresolved V genes, and no reason is known for the rest. This sample gives 30,000 to 35,000 clones in total; 72% of them show up just once. The ten largest make up approximately 30% of the sample.

No antigens are known for them. The sequencing used CD4+ T cells from PBMCs cultured with a peptide pool, collected before COVID-19 vaccination. The receptors derive from a human donor who had a prior SARS-CoV-2 infection.

The chain carries TRBV19 and TRBJ1-3, with TRBD1 identical over 9 bases. V shed 5 bases, J shed 1 base, and the junction held 6 bases outside the gene matches. CDR3 length: 16 residues. CDR1 and CDR2 (germline): LNHDA, SQIVND (reference sequence). This chain's CDR3 is CASSSRQGVSGNTIYF. The CDR3 nucleotides are TGTGCCAGTAGTTCCAGACAGGGGGTTTCTGGAAACACCATATATTTT.

V usage is TRBV18 and J usage is TRBJ1-2, with 7 bases that match TRBD1. The CDR3 runs to 16 residues. J gave up 5 bases and V 2 bases, and 11 bases lay outside the gene matches. Germline CDR1 is KGHSH and CDR2 is LQKENI. The CDR3 DNA reads as TGTGCCAGCTCACCATTGACAGGGTTGAGGGGATATGGCTACACCTTC. Its translation: CASSPLTGLRGYGYTF.

The genes are TRBV11-3 and TRBJ2-3, with 10 nucleotides matching TRBD2. J gave up 10 bases and V 5 bases, and 9 bases lay outside the gene matches. Germline V gene sequence: CDR1 SGHNT, CDR2 YENEEA. There are 14 residues in the CDR3. CDR3 sequence reads: CASSGSSGGLSQYF. As DNA, the CDR3 is TGTGCCAGCAGCGGCTCTAGCGGGGGTCTTTCGCAGTATTTT.

This chain joins TRBV7-3 and TRBJ1-1; the match to TRBD1 covers 10 bases. Germline trimming cut 5 bases from V and 4 bases from J; bases unmatched to any gene: 4. CDR3 length: 14 residues. Germline CDR1 reads SGHTA; CDR2 reads FQGTGA. The CDR3 protein is CASSRQGAGTEAFF. CDR3 in DNA: TGTGCCAGCAGCAGACAGGGGGCTGGCACTGAAGCTTTCTTT. The entire variable domain, with the rest obtained from reference TRBV7-3 and TRBJ1-1, is as follows: GAGVSQTPSNKVTEKGKYVELRCDPISGHTALYWYRQSLGQGPEFLIYFQGTGAADDSGLPNDRFFAVRPEGSVSTLKIQRTERGDSAVYLCASSRQGAGTEAFFGQGTRLTVV.

This chain links TRBV5-1 with TRBJ2-7; 11 bases are shared with TRBD2. The CDR3 totals 16 residues. Unmatched junction bases numbered 9, after V lost 2 bases and J lost 5 bases. Germline-derived CDR1 and CDR2 are SGHRS and YFSETQ. The CDR3 here is CASSFTDSGGAHEQYF. The CDR3 nucleotides are TGCGCCAGCAGCTTCACCGATAGCGGGGGGGCCCACGAGCAGTACTTC.

The V and J genes are TRBV4-3 and TRBJ1-2, with TRBD1 identical over 10 bases. The J segment lost 7 bases and the V segment lost 5 bases, leaving 7 bases of the junction unmatched. The CDR3 consists of 14 residues. Looked up from germline, CDR1 is LGHNA and CDR2 is YSLEER. The CDR3: CASSNDRGQGGYTF. The CDR3, as DNA: TGCGCCAGCAGCAACGACAGGGGGCAGGGTGGCTACACCTTC.

The V gene is TRBV7-3, the J gene TRBJ2-2, with 8 bases fitting TRBD2. CDR1 and CDR2 from the germline V gene are SGHTA and FQGTGA. The V gene end was trimmed by 2 bases and the J gene end by 9 bases; junction bases not matched to a gene: 2. This CDR3 region has 13 residues. CDR3: CASSLREGRELFF. As DNA, the CDR3 is TGTGCCAGCAGCTTACGGGAGGGCCGGGAGCTGTTTTTT.

The sample holds one count of this clone. The genes are TRBV7-2 and TRBJ2-3; D not certain. This CDR3 has 14 residues. V lost 1 base, J lost 2 bases, and 7 bases lay in between. Looked up from germline, CDR1 is SGHTA and CDR2 is FQGNSA. The chain's CDR3 is CASSLEQPTDTQYF. CDR3 DNA sequence: TGTGCCAGCAGCTTAGAACAGCCCACAGATACGCAGTATTTT.

This sequence joins TRBV18 and TRBJ2-1, with 10 nucleotides matching TRBD2. Germline CDR1 reads KGHSH; CDR2 reads LQKENI. V lost 3 bases and J lost 4; bases outside the gene matches: 3. CDR3 size: 15 residues. The CDR3 reads CASSPGLAIYNEQFF. CDR3 sequence (DNA): TGTGCCAGCTCACCGGGACTAGCGATTTACAATGAGCAGTTCTTC.

In this sample, this clone turned up a few times. The chain has TRBV6-5 and TRBJ1-1; no clear D. Between the trimmed V and J ends, which lost 6 bases and 5 bases, there was a span of 10 bases. This CDR3 comprises 12 residues. CDR1 is MNHEY and CDR2 is SVGAGI in the germline V gene. CDR3 sequence (DNA): TGTGCCAGCAGAAGGACCGGGACTGAAGCTTTCTTT. It is translated as CASRRTGTEAFF.

The chain recombines TRBV29-1 with TRBJ2-1, with 7 bases lining up with TRBD2. From germline, CDR1 is SQVTM and CDR2 ANQGSEA. The V gene end was trimmed by 0 bases and the J gene end by 2 bases; junction bases not matched to a gene: 7. This CDR3 contains 16 residues. The chain's CDR3 is CSVEDLTSSAYNEQFF. The CDR3 nucleotides read TGCAGCGTTGAAGATCTGACTAGCAGTGCCTACAATGAGCAGTTCTTC.

The chain joins TRBV9 to TRBJ2-3; a possible D gene is TRBD2 (7 bases). The V and J ends lost 7 bases and 3 bases respectively, with 21 bases between them. The CDR3 has 16 residues. Germline V gene data show CDR1 as SGDLS and CDR2 as YYNGEE. The CDR3 sequence: CASSSREGGTTDTQYF. The CDR3 DNA reads TGTGCCAGCTCCTCCAGGGAGGGGGGCACGACAGATACGCAGTATTTT.

The rearrangement links TRBV18 to TRBJ1-3; D call uncertain. The germline gives CDR1 KGHSH, CDR2 LQKENI. The CDR3 totals 16 residues. Trimming left V 1 base short and J 0 bases short, with 10 bases between. As DNA, the CDR3 is TGTGCCAGCTCACCACAGGGTCTGAGCTCTGGAAACACCATATATTTT. It codes for CASSPQGLSSGNTIYF.

The J gene is TRBJ1-5, the V gene TRBV19, with TRBD1 as a possible D gene (5 bases). The germline CDR1 and CDR2 sequences are LNHDA and SQIVND (reference sequence). The V gene lost 2 bases and the J gene lost 4 bases, with 12 bases spanning the gap. CDR3 size: 15 residues. CDR3 DNA sequence: TGTGCCAGTAGTATATCCAGGGCAATGAATCAGCCCCAGCATTTT. This gives the protein CASSISRAMNQPQHF.

This clone was counted only a few times. The chain uses TRBV9 and TRBJ1-2; D remains ambiguous. The CDR3 totals 15 residues. In germline, CDR1 is SGDLS, CDR2 YYNGEE. V was trimmed by 1 base and J by 2 bases, leaving 12 bases between them. The CDR3 spells CASSVTFTGNYGYTF. The DNA for the CDR3 is TGTGCCAGCAGCGTAACGTTTACGGGGAACTATGGCTACACCTTC.

This chain links TRBV12-3 or TRBV12-4 with TRBJ1-2, with D perhaps TRBD1 (6 bases). The CDR3 is 13 amino acids. V gave up 6 bases and J gave up 4 bases, with 12 bases separating them. Written as DNA, the CDR3 is TGTGCCAGCAGACAGGGCGGGACCTATGGCTACACCTTC. It yields the protein CASRQGGTYGYTF.

The genes are TRBV6-2 or TRBV6-3 and TRBJ2-6; no reliable D call. V gave up 4 bases and J gave up 0 bases, with 10 bases separating them. The CDR3 covers 16 residues. Germline CDR1 reads MNHEY; CDR2 reads SVGEGT. CDR3 amino acids: CASSSTIRSGANVLTF. The CDR3, as DNA: TGTGCCAGCAGTTCCACCATCCGCTCTGGGGCCAACGTCCTGACTTTC.